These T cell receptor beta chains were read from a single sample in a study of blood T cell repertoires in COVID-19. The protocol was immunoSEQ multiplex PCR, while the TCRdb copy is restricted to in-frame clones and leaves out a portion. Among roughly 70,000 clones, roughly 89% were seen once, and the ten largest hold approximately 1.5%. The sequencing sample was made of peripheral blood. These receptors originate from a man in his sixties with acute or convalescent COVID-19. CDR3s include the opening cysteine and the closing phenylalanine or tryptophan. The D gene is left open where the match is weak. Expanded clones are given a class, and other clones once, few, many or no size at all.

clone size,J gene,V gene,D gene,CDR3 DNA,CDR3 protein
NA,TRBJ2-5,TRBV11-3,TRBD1,TGTGCCAGCAGCCGAGGGGGCTCCCTTCAAGAGACCCAGTACTTC,CASSRGGSLQETQYF
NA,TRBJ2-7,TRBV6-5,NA,TGTGCCAGCAGTTACAAACTGGGGGCGGGTTACGAGCAGTACTTC,CASSYKLGAGYEQYF
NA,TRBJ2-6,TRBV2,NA,TGTGCCAGCAGTGAAGTTCCGGGGTCTGGGGCCAACGTCCTGACTTTC,CASSEVPGSGANVLTF
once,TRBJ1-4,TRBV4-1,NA,TGCGCCAGCAGCCAAGAAGGAAACGGGGGAAGGGAAAAACTGTTTTTT,CASSQEGNGGREKLFF
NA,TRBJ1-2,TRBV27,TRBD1,TGTGCCAGCAGTTTAGGGACAGGGTATGGCTACACCTTC,CASSLGTGYGYTF
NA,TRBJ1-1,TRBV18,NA,TGTGCCAGCTCACCACCGTCCCGGGGGGCTGAAGCTTTCTTT,CASSPPSRGAEAFF
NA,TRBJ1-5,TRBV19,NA,TGTGCCAGTAGTATAGATGGAGGGAGCAATCAGCCCCAGCATTTT,CASSIDGGSNQPQHF
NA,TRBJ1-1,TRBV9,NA,TGTGCCAGCAGCGCCGGAGGGAACACTGAAGCTTTCTTT,CASSAGGNTEAFF
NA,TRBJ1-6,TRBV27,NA,TGTGCCAGCAGCCCTAAGGGGGGGGGCAATTCACCCCTCCACTTT,CASSPKGGGNSPLHF
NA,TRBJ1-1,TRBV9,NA,TGTGCCAGCAGCGAACAGGACGAGGCTTTCTTT,CASSEQDEAFF
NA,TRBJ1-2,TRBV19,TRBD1,TGTGCCAGTAAACCCGACAGGGACCCGTTCTATGGCTACACCTTC,CASKPDRDPFYGYTF
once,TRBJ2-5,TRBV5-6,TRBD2,TGTGCCAGCAGCTTGGAGAGCGGGGGGCACCAAGAGACCCAGTACTTC,CASSLESGGHQETQYF
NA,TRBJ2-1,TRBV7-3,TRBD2,TGTGCCAGCAGGGGACTAGCGGGACCGAGCTCCTACAATGAGCAGTTCTTC,CASRGLAGPSSYNEQFF
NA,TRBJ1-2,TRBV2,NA,TGTGCCAGCGAAATTGAGGCAGTCACCAACTATGGCTACACCTTC,CASEIEAVTNYGYTF
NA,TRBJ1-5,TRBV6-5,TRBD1,TGTGCCAGCAGCTCAGGGGGTTTGGGGCAGCCCCAGCATTTT,CASSSGGLGQPQHF
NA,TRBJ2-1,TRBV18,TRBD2,TGTGCCAGCTCAGGGACTAGCGGTGAGCAGTTCTTC,CASSGTSGEQFF
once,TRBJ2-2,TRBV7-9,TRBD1,TGTGCCAGCAGCTTATCAGGGGGCGCGAACACCGGGGAGCTGTTTTTT,CASSLSGGANTGELFF
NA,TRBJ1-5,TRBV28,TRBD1,TGTGCCAGCAGCGCGGACAGGGGGAGCCAGCCCCAGCATTTT,CASSADRGSQPQHF
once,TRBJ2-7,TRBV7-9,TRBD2,TGTGCCAGCAGCATACCCGGGGGGTGGTACGAGCAGTACTTC,CASSIPGGWYEQYF
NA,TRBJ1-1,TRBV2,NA,TGTGCCAGCAGTGAATCTAAACTCCCGGGAGAAGATTTGAACACTGAAGCTTTCTTT,CASSESKLPGEDLNTEAFF
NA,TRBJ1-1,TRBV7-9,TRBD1,TGTGCCAGCAGCCCAGGACAGGGAGGTGGAGTTGTCGCTGAAGCTTTCTTT,CASSPGQGGGVVAEAFF
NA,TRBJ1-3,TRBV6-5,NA,TGTGCCAGTACGGCTGGAAACACCATATATTTT,CASTAGNTIYF
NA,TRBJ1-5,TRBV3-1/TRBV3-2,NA,TGTGCCAGCAGCCAAGGGCAGGGGAATCAGCCCCAGCATTTT,CASSQGQGNQPQHF
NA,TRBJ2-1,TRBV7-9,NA,TGTGCCAGCAGCTTCTTACAGGGAGAGTCCTACAATGAGCAGTTCTTC,CASSFLQGESYNEQFF
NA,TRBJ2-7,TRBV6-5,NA,TGTGCCAGCAGTTATCAAACAGATGCTACCTACGAGCAGTACTTC,CASSYQTDATYEQYF
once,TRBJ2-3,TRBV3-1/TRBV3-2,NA,TGTGCCAGCAGCCCCACCACGGGGTCGCGAGAATCAGATACGCAGTATTTT,CASSPTTGSRESDTQYF
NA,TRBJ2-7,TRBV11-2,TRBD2,TGTGCCAGCAGCCCGCCTAGCGGGGGGACCTACGAGCAGTACTTC,CASSPPSGGTYEQYF
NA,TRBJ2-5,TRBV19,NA,TGTGCCAGTAGCGTACTTATCTCTCAAGAGACCCAGTACTTC,CASSVLISQETQYF
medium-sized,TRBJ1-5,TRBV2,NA,TGTGCCAGCAGTGAGGGGAGAAATCAGCCCCAGCATTTT,CASSEGRNQPQHF
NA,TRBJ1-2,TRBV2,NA,TGTGCCAGCAGTGAAAGGGGCAGGGGTCTTGTGTACACCTTC,CASSERGRGLVYTF
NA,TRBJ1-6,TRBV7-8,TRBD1,TGTGCCAGCAGCACGCAGGGGGTTGTTAGTTCACCCCTCCACTTT,CASSTQGVVSSPLHF